This T cell receptor (beta chain) appears in the sequencing data of a study of blood T cell repertoires in COVID-19. V lost 3 bases and J lost 7; bases outside the gene matches: 6. CDR3 size: 15 residues. From germline, CDR1 is SEHNR and CDR2 FQNEAQ (reference sequence). Participants were placed into cohorts based on the clinical history they reported. Recovery among Cohort 3 donors was established by two negative PCRs, clearance, or symptom resolution. Original data processing: The authors estimated nucleated cell counts from reference gene primer amplification. Assay: immunoSEQ multiplex PCR; the TCRdb copy retains only in-frame clones and omits some. The V and J calls and clone size were taken over from that table, and D and trimming were inferred from the DNA. The sample lists 200,000 or so clones, approximately 84% seen once, with approximately 7.9% in the top ten.

The gene calls are TRBV7-9 and TRBJ1-4; 9 nucleotides align to TRBD1. Sequences were obtained from PBMCs or T cells enriched from blood (not recorded which). This receptor was taken from a man in his forties who had recovered from COVID-19. This chain's CDR3 is CASSLGTGPSEKLFF. CDR3 sequence (DNA): TGTGCCAGCAGCTTGGGGACAGGGCCTAGTGAAAAACTGTTTTTT.